The 10 T cell receptor beta chains in this list originate from one sample, sequenced in a study of technical replicates of blood from a handful of donors. The method was immunoSEQ multiplex PCR; TCRdb's version includes in-frame clones alone and lacks a portion of them. The repertoire includes 65,000 to 90,000 clones, roughly 93% of them detected once, and 0.25% sits in the top ten. The material sequenced was T cells isolated from PBMCs. These receptors were taken from a human donor in good health.

The chain has TRBV29-1 and TRBJ1-1; D might be TRBD1 (5 bases). Trimming pared 4 bases from V and 4 bases from J, leaving 13 bases between. The V gene's germline CDR1 is SQVTM and CDR2 ANQGSEA. The CDR3 extends over 13 amino acids. The CDR3 loop reads CSVGRGLGTEAFF. The CDR3 nucleotides are TGCAGCGTTGGGAGGGGACTGGGCACTGAAGCTTTCTTT.

The CDR3 DNA sequence: TGTGCCAGCGGACAGGGGCTGACTGGGGCCAACGTCCTGACTTTC. Its translation is CASGQGLTGANVLTF. The rearrangement joins TRBV5-6 to TRBJ2-6; 9 bases fit TRBD1. The CDR3 has 15 residues. Germline values: CDR1 SGHDT, CDR2 YYEEEE. J was trimmed by 2 bases and V by 7 bases; bases with no gene match: 4.

The chain combines TRBV7-2 with TRBJ2-1; 15 bases agree with TRBD2. Germline V gene sequence: CDR1 SGHTA, CDR2 FQGNSA. The CDR3 sequence is 17 residues long. J lost 2 bases, V lost 5 bases, and 4 bases had no gene match. CDR3 amino acids: CASSRGLAGGPYNEQFF. CDR3 DNA: TGTGCCAGCAGCAGGGGACTAGCGGGAGGACCCTACAATGAGCAGTTCTTC.

J is TRBJ2-2 and V is TRBV19, with TRBD1 matching over 7 bases. The CDR3 contains 16 residues. The trim removed 6 bases at V and 2 bases at J, leaving 9 bases unmatched. CDR1 is LNHDA, CDR2 SQIVND, per germline (reference sequence). The CDR3 coding sequence is TGTGCCAGTAGCCCCGGGACAGTGGACAACACCGGGGAGCTGTTTTTT. Translated, it gives CASSPGTVDNTGELFF.

The V gene is TRBV28, the J gene TRBJ2-2; D is possibly TRBD1 (6 bases). The germline CDR1 and CDR2 sequences are MDHEN and SYDVKM. The CDR3 runs to 13 residues. Trimming cost V 3 bases and J 7 bases, with 9 bases left between them. CDR3 nucleotide sequence: TGTGCCAGCAGTTTTCAGGGGAACGGGGAGCTGTTTTTT. Its translation is CASSFQGNGELFF.

The chain joins TRBV7-9 to TRBJ2-7; D possibly corresponds to TRBD1 (6 bases). In germline, CDR1 is SEHNR, CDR2 FQNEAQ (reference sequence). The CDR3 runs 14 residues. Trimming shortened V by 5 bases and J by 3 bases, and 14 bases separated the two germline ends. CDR3 sequence (DNA): TGTGCCAGCAGCCCGAGGGACATCCTCTACGAGCAGTACTTC. Translating gives CASSPRDILYEQYF.

Note on this clone: At one boundary the junction diverges from the germline segment, which might be a read error. The chain uses TRBV20-1 and TRBJ2-7; tentatively, D is TRBD2 (6 bases). Germline V CDR1 and CDR2: DFQATT, SNEGSKA (reference sequence). The CDR3 totals 11 residues. The CDR3 bases are TGCAGTGCTAGCTCGGAGGGGATGGTGCACTTC. Translating gives CSASSEGMVHF.

The rearrangement uses TRBV6-5 and TRBJ1-5, with TRBD1 identical over 7 bases. Trimming took 6 bases from V and 7 from J; bases not matched to a gene: 9. The CDR3 spans 14 residues. Germline lookup yields CDR1 MNHEY and CDR2 SVGAGI. The DNA for the CDR3 is TGTGCCAGCAGCCCGTCTAGGGGGCCGCAGCCCCAGCATTTT. Its protein is CASSPSRGPQPQHF.

The chain is built from TRBV6-1 and TRBJ2-7; 7 bases match TRBD2. The CDR3 spans 13 residues. The J segment lost 3 bases and the V segment lost 2 bases, leaving 1 base of the junction unmatched. Germline V gene data show CDR1 as MNHNS and CDR2 as SASEGT. CDR3 residues: CASSERGVYEQYF. The DNA of the CDR3 is TGTGCCAGCAGTGAACGGGGGGTCTACGAGCAGTACTTC.

The chain employs TRBV18 and TRBJ1-2; D might be TRBD1 (5 bases). The length of the CDR3 is 17 residues. V lost 1 base, J lost 0 bases, and 15 bases lay in between. Germline CDR1 is KGHSH and CDR2 is LQKENI. CDR3 region: CASSPLAGLKTNYGYTF. Written as DNA, the CDR3 is TGTGCCAGCTCACCACTTGCAGGGCTAAAAACTAACTATGGCTACACCTTC.